This T cell receptor (beta chain) was obtained from a study of cytomegalovirus exposure and HLA in healthy donors. This clone was seen a handful of times. The antigen remains undetermined. CDR1 is SGHAT and CDR2 is FQDESV in the germline V gene (reference sequence). Deletions cut 0 bases from V and 0 bases from J, with 8 bases between. The CDR3 length is 15 residues. Study results and caveats: Cytomegalovirus-associated status was assigned to roughly 160 TCR beta chains. In a later analysis, a missense DCLRE1C variant was linked to TCR beta V- and J-gene trimming.

PCR involved 60 Vbeta and 13 Jbeta primers. Assay: immunoSEQ multiplex PCR; the TCRdb copy retains only in-frame clones and omits some. This table has around 130,000 clones, roughly 8.3% appearing once. Sequenced material: PBMCs. This sequence originates from a man aged 40-55 years in good health and CMV-seronegative. The chain recombines TRBV11-1 with TRBJ1-1; D not resolved. CDR3 bases: TGTGCCAGCAGCTTAGCGCGAGGCCTGAACACTGAAGCTTTCTTT. This codes for CASSLARGLNTEAFF.